The 21 T cell receptor beta chains listed next were all sequenced from one sample in a study of blood T cell repertoires in COVID-19. Only in-frame clones appear in the TCRdb table, and some are missing; sequencing was by immunoSEQ multiplex PCR. The data show about 200,000 clones, roughly 86% seen once. The sample comprised peripheral blood. Receptor source: a woman aged 40-49 years with acute or convalescent COVID-19.

The chain is built from TRBV3-1 (or the pseudogene TRBV3-2) and TRBJ2-1, with 9 bases aligning to TRBD2. V lost 2 bases, J lost 4 bases, and 18 bases stayed unmatched. This CDR3 contains 20 residues. Germline lookup yields CDR1 LGHDT and CDR2 YNNKEL (reference sequence). CDR3 protein: CASSQRRGGAARLAYNEQFF. The CDR3 DNA reads as TGTGCCAGCAGCCAACGGCGGGGGGGGGCGGCCAGGTTGGCTTACAATGAGCAGTTCTTC.

The J gene is TRBJ1-4, the V gene TRBV4-1; 7 nucleotides match TRBD1. The CDR3 covers 17 residues. Germline-derived CDR1 and CDR2 are MGHRA and YSYEKL. V lost 4 bases, J lost 9 bases, and 17 bases stayed unmatched. The CDR3 DNA sequence: TGCGCCAGCAGCCGCACAGGGGTATCGGGAATAATGAAAAAACTGTTTTTT. The encoded protein is CASSRTGVSGIMKKLFF.

This clone occurred a few times. As DNA, the CDR3 is TGTGCCAGCAGCGTAGGTCAGGGGACTGAGCAGTTCTTC. Amino acid sequence: CASSVGQGTEQFF. V usage is TRBV9 and J usage is TRBJ2-1; TRBD1 might be the D (6 bases). This CDR3 is built from 13 residues. V gave up 0 bases and J gave up 9 bases, with 10 bases separating them. CDR1 is SGDLS, CDR2 YYNGEE, per germline.

The rearrangement uses TRBV27 and TRBJ2-7; the match to TRBD2 covers 7 bases. The CDR3 contains 13 residues. With V trimmed by 5 bases and J by 3 bases, 4 bases remained unmatched. Germline values: CDR1 MNHEY, CDR2 SMNVEV (reference sequence). The CDR3 loop reads CASSRTRNYEQYF. CDR3 nucleotide sequence: TGTGCCAGCAGTAGGACTAGAAACTACGAGCAGTACTTC.

This chain uses TRBV5-1 with TRBJ1-2; perhaps TRBD1 as D (5 bases). Germline V CDR1 and CDR2: SGHRS, YFSETQ. V lost 0 bases to trimming and J lost 6 bases, with 12 bases between them. The CDR3 is 14 amino acids. The CDR3 DNA follows: TGCGCCAGCAGCTTGGCTCTTTGGGGGGATGGCTACACCTTC. This translates into CASSLALWGDGYTF.

The chain couples TRBV18 to TRBJ1-5; weak D call: TRBD1 (6 bases). Per germline, CDR1 KGHSH and CDR2 LQKENI. This CDR3 is 16 amino acids long. V lost 0 bases, J lost 7 bases, and 16 bases lay in between. As DNA, the CDR3 is TGTGCCAGCTCACCACCTCTCGGCAGTCAGGGGCAGCCCCAGCATTTT. It yields the protein CASSPPLGSQGQPQHF.

The CDR3 is CASSVATSGGNEQFF. The CDR3 bases are TGTGCCAGCAGCGTAGCTACTAGTGGAGGGAATGAGCAGTTCTTC. V and J are TRBV9 and TRBJ2-1, with D maybe TRBD2 (6 bases). V was trimmed by 0 bases and J by 7 bases, leaving 14 bases between them. This CDR3 comprises 15 residues. Germline assignment: CDR1 SGDLS and CDR2 YYNGEE.

The V call is TRBV11-2, the J call TRBJ1-4; 7 bases fit TRBD1. In germline, CDR1 is SGHAT, CDR2 FQNNGV. Unmatched junction bases numbered 5, after V lost 2 bases and J lost 5 bases. The CDR3 extends over 15 amino acids. This CDR3 reads CASSLYRGQNEKLFF. In DNA form, the CDR3 reads TGTGCCAGCAGCTTATATCGGGGACAGAATGAAAAACTGTTTTTT.

In its sample, this clone was seen once. The chain couples TRBV7-2 to TRBJ2-3; 10 bases map to TRBD1. V lost 4 bases, J lost 6 bases, and 4 bases stayed unmatched. The CDR3 runs 14 residues. Germline-derived CDR1 and CDR2 are SGHTA and FQGNSA. The CDR3 sequence: CASSSDRGGDTQYF. Here the CDR3 DNA reads TGTGCCAGCAGCTCGGACAGGGGGGGGGATACGCAGTATTTT.

The V gene is TRBV7-8, the J gene TRBJ2-2; a possible D gene is TRBD1 (5 bases). V was trimmed by 5 bases and J by 2 bases, leaving 9 bases between them. The germline V gene has CDR1 SGHVS and CDR2 FQNEAQ. The CDR3 runs 14 residues. The chain's CDR3 is CASSPRANTGELFF. The CDR3 DNA reads as TGTGCCAGCAGCCCCAGGGCCAACACCGGGGAGCTGTTTTTT.

This sequence joins TRBV10-3 and TRBJ2-7; TRBD1 matches at 9 bases. The CDR3 totals 15 residues. CDR1 ENHRY and CDR2 SYGVKD come from the germline V gene. With V trimmed by 5 bases and J by 5 bases, 10 bases remained unmatched. CDR3 in amino acids: CAISTSGTGFDEQYF. As DNA, the CDR3 is TGTGCCATCAGTACCTCCGGGACAGGGTTCGACGAGCAGTACTTC.

This chain uses TRBV5-6 with TRBJ2-5; 9 positions match TRBD2. This CDR3 has 16 amino acids. Germline trimming cut 5 bases from V and 0 bases from J; bases unmatched to any gene: 8. The germline V gene has CDR1 SGHDT and CDR2 YYEEEE. CDR3 nucleotides: TGTGCCAGCAGACCTAGACTAGCGGTCGACCAAGAGACCCAGTACTTC. This sequence encodes CASRPRLAVDQETQYF.

The chain couples TRBV11-3 to TRBJ2-1; TRBD1 agrees at 10 bases. Germline V gene lookup returns CDR1 SGHNT and CDR2 YENEEA. J gave up 7 bases and V 3 bases, and 9 bases lay outside the gene matches. The CDR3 length is 16 residues. The CDR3 nucleotides read TGTGCCAGCAGCTTCAGAGACAGGGGGCAGGGAAATGAGCAGTTCTTC. This sequence encodes CASSFRDRGQGNEQFF.

This chain connects TRBV6-4 to TRBJ2-7; D ambiguous. Trimming pared 10 bases from V and 7 bases from J, leaving 11 bases between. Germline loops: CDR1 MRHNA, CDR2 SNTAGT. CDR3 length equals 10 residues. In DNA form, the CDR3 reads TGTGCCACTAGATTGGTTGAGCAGTACTTC. Its translation is CATRLVEQYF.

The rearrangement joins TRBV4-3 to TRBJ2-7; TRBD2 agrees at 10 bases. The CDR3 contains 16 residues. V lost 0 bases to trimming and J lost 6 bases; unmatched junction nucleotides: 8. Germline V CDR1 and CDR2: LGHNA, YSLEER. The CDR3 loop is CASSQDTSGTLLEQYF. The CDR3 bases are TGCGCCAGCAGCCAAGATACTAGCGGGACCCTACTCGAGCAGTACTTC.

The chain is built from TRBV27 and TRBJ2-1, with D perhaps TRBD2 (5 bases). Looked up from germline, CDR1 is MNHEY and CDR2 is SMNVEV (reference sequence). The germline V and J ends were trimmed by 6 bases and 4 bases, with 10 bases remaining between them. The CDR3 is 13 amino acids. CDR3 nucleotides: TGTGCCAGCAGCTGGACTTCGTACAATGAGCAGTTCTTC. This gives the protein CASSWTSYNEQFF.

This clone has just one count. The rearrangement joins TRBV24-1 to TRBJ2-1, with 9 bases fitting TRBD2. Trimming cost V 4 bases and J 9 bases; bases outside gene matches: 6. CDR1 KGHDR and CDR2 SFDVKD come from the germline V gene. The CDR3 totals 14 residues. For the CDR3, the DNA is TGTGCCACCAGTGAGCGGGAGGGCCGGGGTGAGCAGTTCTTC. Its translation is CATSEREGRGEQFF.

This clone was observed once. The rearrangement uses TRBV18 and TRBJ2-1; D is possibly TRBD2 (5 bases). This CDR3 has 15 residues. V shed 2 bases and J shed 4 bases, with 12 bases lying between them. CDR1 KGHSH and CDR2 LQKENI come from the germline V gene. CDR3 sequence: CASSPDYPGYNEQFF. In DNA, the CDR3 is TGTGCCAGCTCACCAGACTATCCAGGTTACAATGAGCAGTTCTTC.

This clone appeared a few times. This sequence joins TRBV7-9 and TRBJ2-1; D unresolved. The V gene's germline CDR1 is SEHNR and CDR2 FQNEAQ (reference sequence). Trimming stripped 2 bases from V and 6 bases from J, with 5 bases between. The CDR3 loop spans 12 amino acids. The CDR3 loop reads CASSLILNEQFF. For the CDR3, the DNA is TGTGCCAGCAGCTTAATTCTCAATGAGCAGTTCTTC.

This sequence joins TRBV30 and TRBJ2-1, with TRBD2 identical over 7 bases. The CDR3 runs to 15 residues. The ends lost 0 bases at V and 13 bases at J; junction bases unmatched: 15. The germline V gene encodes CDR1 GTSNPN and CDR2 SVGIG (reference sequence). The chain's CDR3 is CAWSVPFTGTTSQFF. The CDR3 nucleotides read TGTGCCTGGAGTGTACCCTTTACCGGGACTACCAGTCAGTTCTTC.

This clone was observed a single time. This specimen includes other DNA sequences encoding the same CDR3. The chain uses TRBV7-9 and TRBJ2-5, with 11 positions matching TRBD2. The CDR3 covers 14 residues. Germline lookup yields CDR1 SEHNR and CDR2 FQNEAQ (reference sequence). The trim removed 4 bases at V and 4 bases at J, leaving 2 bases unmatched. The CDR3 loop is CASSSGLAGETQYF. CDR3 DNA: TGTGCCAGCAGCTCCGGACTAGCGGGAGAGACCCAGTACTTC.